This T cell receptor (beta chain) was captured in a study of blood T cell repertoires in COVID-19 (dated by TCRdb to 2019 to 2021). Context from the whole study: Samples covering the acute and convalescent phases of COVID-19 were provided by collaborators in the United States, Italy and Spain. Where HLA class I and class II types were available, the types were taken from metadata supplied by the sample provider, not from assay-based typing. The dataset comprised deeply sampled blood TCRbeta repertoires from subjects exposed to, actively infected with, or recovered from COVID-19. The material from the prospective study consisted of cDNA or gDNA derived from T cells, B-cell-depleted T cells, or PBMCs. A de-identified subject ID, COVID-19 status, age in years and sex were almost always included in the sample metadata. The repertoires were released in a freely available public database intended as a resource for research on the immune response to SARS-CoV-2. The samples were drawn from two sources: the first 160 participants of the ongoing ImmuneRACE study, and 1,254 subjects contributed by 6 global collaborators. Overall results and qualifications from the work: The quantity of clinical and demographic metadata differed by source and by participant and was supplied without curation.

About this clone: The antigen this receptor binds is unknown. Base quality data are lacking; no much larger clone is found one base away.

CDR1 and CDR2 (MNHNS, SASEGT) derive from the germline V gene. V and J lose 2 bases and 5 bases, and a span of 18 bases separates them. The CDR3 numbers 16 residues from cysteine through phenylalanine. The read is trimmed to its CDR3 DNA, 48 bases read in frame from base 1. TCRbeta CDR3 regions were amplified from genomic DNA by means of the immunoSEQ Assay, a bias-controlled multiplex PCR. Per the source publication's procedure: The number of nucleated cells in each sample was estimated by amplification of reference gene primers within the assay. To quantify the absolute abundance of each unique TCRbeta CDR3 rearrangement, sequence reads were collapsed and filtered. For each sample, productive Simpson clonality was calculated by taking the square root of Simpson's diversity index across productive rearrangements. Sourced from immuneACCESS, this table was stored by TCRdb with only in-frame sequences that have V and J called. A share of the clones is absent; for the studies checked, an unresolved V gene accounts for under half, and the remainder has no known explanation. D and trimming come from the DNA, and the V and J calls and clone size come from that table. This sample is represented by some 310,000 clones; roughly 86% of them were singletons. The biggest ten clones account for over 8.5% of the sample.

Enrolling through a virtual design, the prospective study's participants ranged in age from roughly 18 to 95 years and lived across roughly 24 United States geographic areas. To assign participants to cohorts, the prospective study relied on clinical history that participants themselves reported in a screening survey and a study questionnaire. Recovered participants in ImmuneRACE Cohort 3 were defined by two consecutive negative NP/OP PCR tests, clearance by a healthcare professional, or resolution of symptoms. In the prospective study, mobile phlebotomists collected whole blood, serum and a nasopharyngeal or oropharyngeal swab from each participant. Additional blood draws and questionnaires over a 2-month period could optionally be provided by prospective study participants. Before DNA extraction, prospective study blood samples were shipped either frozen or at room temperature.

Here the chain combines TRBV6-1 and TRBJ1-1, with TRBD1 perhaps the D gene, on 5 matching bases. The TCR was taken from a woman aged 25 to 39 who had recovered from COVID-19. Material for sequencing was PBMCs or T cells enriched from blood (not recorded which). The CDR3 has the sequence CASSESIMLGGTEAFF. The sequence in DNA is TGTGCCAGCAGTGAATCAATCATGCTGGGGGGGACTGAAGCTTTCTTT.